Included here is one T cell receptor beta chain sequence, with context. This sample was included in a study of blood T cell repertoires in COVID-19. Overall study context: There were acute and convalescent COVID-19 samples, and they came from the United States, Italy and Spain. PBMCs, B-cell-depleted T cells, or T cells provided the cDNA or gDNA that made up the material.

Per the original data handling: Amplification of reference gene primers provided the estimated nucleated cell counts. Sequencing used immunoSEQ multiplex PCR; TCRdb keeps in-frame clones, though not all of them. V and J calls and clone size are given by that table; D and trimming were obtained from the DNA. There are 95,000 to 120,000 clones in the sample; about 85% occur only once, and roughly 1.5% lies in the top ten. J lost 3 bases, V lost 5 bases, and 3 bases had no gene match. Germline CDR1 and CDR2: MNHEY and SVGEGT. The CDR3 covers 14 residues. Sequencing used peripheral blood. This sequence was found in a man over 45 with acute or convalescent COVID-19. V and J are TRBV6-2 or TRBV6-3 and TRBJ2-3, with 9 bases identical to TRBD2. Here the CDR3 reads CASSASGATDTQYF. In nucleotides, the CDR3 is TGTGCCAGCAGTGCTAGCGGGGCAACAGATACGCAGTATTTT.